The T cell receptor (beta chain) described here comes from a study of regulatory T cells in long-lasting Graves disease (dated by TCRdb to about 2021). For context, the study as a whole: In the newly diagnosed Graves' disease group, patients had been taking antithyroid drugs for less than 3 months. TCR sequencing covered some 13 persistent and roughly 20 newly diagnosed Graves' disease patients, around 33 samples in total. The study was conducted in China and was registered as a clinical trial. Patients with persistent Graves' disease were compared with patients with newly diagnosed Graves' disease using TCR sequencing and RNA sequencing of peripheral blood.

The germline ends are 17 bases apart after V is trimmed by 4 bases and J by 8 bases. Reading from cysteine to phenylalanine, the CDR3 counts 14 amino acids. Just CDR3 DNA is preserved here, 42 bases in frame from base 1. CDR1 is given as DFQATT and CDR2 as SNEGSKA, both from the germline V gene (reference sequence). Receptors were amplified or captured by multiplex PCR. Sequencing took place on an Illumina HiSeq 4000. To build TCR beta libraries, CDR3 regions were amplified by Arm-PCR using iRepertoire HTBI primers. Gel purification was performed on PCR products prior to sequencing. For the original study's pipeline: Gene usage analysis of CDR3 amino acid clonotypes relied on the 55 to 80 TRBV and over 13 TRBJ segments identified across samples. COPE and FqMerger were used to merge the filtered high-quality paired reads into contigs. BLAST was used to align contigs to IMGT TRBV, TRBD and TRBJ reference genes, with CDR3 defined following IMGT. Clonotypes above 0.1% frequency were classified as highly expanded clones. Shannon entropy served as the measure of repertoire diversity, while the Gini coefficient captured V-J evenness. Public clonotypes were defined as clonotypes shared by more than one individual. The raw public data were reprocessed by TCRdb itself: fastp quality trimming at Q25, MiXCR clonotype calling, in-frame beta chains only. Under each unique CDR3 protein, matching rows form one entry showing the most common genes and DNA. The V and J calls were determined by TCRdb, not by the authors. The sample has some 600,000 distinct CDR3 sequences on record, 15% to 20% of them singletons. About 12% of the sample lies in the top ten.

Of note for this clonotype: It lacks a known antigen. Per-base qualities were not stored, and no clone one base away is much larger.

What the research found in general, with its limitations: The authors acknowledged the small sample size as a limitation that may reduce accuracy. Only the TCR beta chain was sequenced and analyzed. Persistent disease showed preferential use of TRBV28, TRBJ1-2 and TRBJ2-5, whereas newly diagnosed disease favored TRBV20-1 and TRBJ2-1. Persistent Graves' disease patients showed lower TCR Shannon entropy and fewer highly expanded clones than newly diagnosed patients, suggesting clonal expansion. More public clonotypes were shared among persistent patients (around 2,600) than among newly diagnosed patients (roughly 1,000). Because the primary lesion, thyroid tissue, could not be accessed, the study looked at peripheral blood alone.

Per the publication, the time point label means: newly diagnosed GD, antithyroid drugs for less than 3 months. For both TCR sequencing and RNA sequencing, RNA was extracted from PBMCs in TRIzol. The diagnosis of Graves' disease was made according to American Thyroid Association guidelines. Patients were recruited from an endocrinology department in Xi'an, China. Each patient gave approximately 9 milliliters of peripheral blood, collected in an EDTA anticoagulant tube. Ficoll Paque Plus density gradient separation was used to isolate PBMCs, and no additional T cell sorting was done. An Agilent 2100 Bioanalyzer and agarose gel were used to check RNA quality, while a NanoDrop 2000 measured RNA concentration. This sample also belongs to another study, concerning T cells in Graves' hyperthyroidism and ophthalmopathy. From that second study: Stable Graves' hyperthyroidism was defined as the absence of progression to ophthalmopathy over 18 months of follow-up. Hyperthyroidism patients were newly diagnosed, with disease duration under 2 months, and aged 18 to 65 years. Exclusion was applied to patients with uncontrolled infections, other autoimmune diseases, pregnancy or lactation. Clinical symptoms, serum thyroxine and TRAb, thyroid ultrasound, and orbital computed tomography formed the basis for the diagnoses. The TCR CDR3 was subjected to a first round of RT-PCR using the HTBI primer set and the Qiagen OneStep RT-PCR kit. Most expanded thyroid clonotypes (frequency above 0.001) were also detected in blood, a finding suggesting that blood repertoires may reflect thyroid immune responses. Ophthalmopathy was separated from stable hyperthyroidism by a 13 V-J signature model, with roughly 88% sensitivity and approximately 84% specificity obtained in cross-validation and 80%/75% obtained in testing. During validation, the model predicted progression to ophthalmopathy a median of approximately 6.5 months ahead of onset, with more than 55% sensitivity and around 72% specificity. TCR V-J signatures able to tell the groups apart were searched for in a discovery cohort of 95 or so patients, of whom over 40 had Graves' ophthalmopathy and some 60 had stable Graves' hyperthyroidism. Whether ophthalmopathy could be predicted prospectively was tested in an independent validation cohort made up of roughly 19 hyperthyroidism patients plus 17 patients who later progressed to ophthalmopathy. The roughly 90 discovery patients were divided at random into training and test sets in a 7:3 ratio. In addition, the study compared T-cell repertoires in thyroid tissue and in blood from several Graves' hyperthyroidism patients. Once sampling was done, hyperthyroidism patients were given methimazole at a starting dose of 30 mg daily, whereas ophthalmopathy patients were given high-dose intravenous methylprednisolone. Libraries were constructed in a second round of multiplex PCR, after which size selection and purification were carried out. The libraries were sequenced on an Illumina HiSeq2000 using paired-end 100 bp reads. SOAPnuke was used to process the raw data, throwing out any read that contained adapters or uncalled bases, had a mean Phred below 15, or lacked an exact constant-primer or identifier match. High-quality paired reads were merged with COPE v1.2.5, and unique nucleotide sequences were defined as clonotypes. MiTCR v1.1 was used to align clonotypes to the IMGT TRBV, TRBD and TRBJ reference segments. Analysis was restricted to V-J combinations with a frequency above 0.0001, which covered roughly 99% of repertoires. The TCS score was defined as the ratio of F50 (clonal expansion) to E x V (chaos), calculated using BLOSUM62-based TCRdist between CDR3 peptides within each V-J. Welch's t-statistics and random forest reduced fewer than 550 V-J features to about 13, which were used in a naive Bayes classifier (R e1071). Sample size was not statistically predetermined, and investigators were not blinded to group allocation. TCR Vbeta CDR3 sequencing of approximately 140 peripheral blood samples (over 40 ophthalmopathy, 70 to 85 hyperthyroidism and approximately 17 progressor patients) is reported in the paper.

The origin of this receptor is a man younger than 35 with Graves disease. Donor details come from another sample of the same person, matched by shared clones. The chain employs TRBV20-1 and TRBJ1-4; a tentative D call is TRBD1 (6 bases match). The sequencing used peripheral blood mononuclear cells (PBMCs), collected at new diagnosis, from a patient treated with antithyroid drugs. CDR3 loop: CSATPGGPREKLFF. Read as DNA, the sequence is TGCAGTGCTACACCTGGGGGGCCACGGGAAAAACTGTTTTTT.